This T cell receptor beta chain was recorded in a study of CXCR4 blockade with PD-1 therapy in pancreatic cancer. General study results and limits: Sequencing covered TCRbeta chains only, not alpha chains.

This clone was seen a handful of times. As yet, its antigen is unknown. The CDR3 consists of 14 residues. Trimming shortened V by 2 bases and J by 9 bases, and 12 bases separated the two germline ends. Germline CDR1 and CDR2: SGDLS and YYNGEE. Sequencing was performed with immunoSEQ multiplex PCR; in TCRdb, only in-frame clones are kept and a portion is missing. The sample records 5,200 or so clones, approximately 52% being singletons. The sample consisted of tumor tissue. The chain links TRBV9 to TRBJ1-6, with a weak D call TRBD1 (5 bases). This TCR came from a human donor with pancreatic ductal adenocarcinoma. The CDR3 nucleotides are TGTGCCAGCAGCGTGCAGGGCACCTCTTCACCCCTCCACTTT. Translated, it gives CASSVQGTSSPLHF.